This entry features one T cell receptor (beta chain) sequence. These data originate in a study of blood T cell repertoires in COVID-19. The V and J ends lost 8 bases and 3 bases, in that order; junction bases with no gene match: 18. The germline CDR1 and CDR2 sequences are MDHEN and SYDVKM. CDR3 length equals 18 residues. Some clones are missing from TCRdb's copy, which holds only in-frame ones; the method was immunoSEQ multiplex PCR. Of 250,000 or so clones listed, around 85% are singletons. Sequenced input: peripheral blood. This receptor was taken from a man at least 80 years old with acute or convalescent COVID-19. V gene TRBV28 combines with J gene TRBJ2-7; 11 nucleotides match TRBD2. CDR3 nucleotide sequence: TGTGCCAGCGCTTCCCCTCTACTTAGCGGGGGGGCCAGCTACGAGCAGTACTTC. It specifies CASASPLLSGGASYEQYF.